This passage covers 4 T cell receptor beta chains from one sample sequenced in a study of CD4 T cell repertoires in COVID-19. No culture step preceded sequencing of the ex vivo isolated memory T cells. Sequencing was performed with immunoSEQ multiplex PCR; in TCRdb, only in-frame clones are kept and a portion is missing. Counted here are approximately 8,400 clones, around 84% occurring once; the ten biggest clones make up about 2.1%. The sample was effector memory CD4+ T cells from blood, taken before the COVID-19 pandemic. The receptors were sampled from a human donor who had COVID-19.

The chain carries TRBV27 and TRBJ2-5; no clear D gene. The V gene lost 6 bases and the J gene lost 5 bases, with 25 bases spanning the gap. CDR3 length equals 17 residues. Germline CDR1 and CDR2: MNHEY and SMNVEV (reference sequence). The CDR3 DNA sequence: TGTGCCAGCAGGACCGGGTTTAAAGGTGGCCTTGGGGAGACCCAGTACTTC. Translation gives CASRTGFKGGLGETQYF.

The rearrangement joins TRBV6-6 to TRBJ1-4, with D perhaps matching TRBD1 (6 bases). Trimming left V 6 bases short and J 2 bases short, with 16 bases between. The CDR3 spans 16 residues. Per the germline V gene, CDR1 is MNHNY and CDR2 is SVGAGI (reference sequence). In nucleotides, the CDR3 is TGTGCCAGCAGAAAACAGGGTTCTTGGACTAATGAAAAACTGTTTTTT. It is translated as CASRKQGSWTNEKLFF.

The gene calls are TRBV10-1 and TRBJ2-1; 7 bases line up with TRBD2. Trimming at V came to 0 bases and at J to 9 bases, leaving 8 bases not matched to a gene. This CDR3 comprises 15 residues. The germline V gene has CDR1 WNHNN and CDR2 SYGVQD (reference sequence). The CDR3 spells CASSESGGGPREQFF. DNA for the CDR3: TGCGCCAGCAGTGAGTCGGGGGGAGGGCCGCGTGAGCAGTTCTTC.

The CDR3 DNA follows: TGTGCCAGCAGTCAAGCGACAGGGAATGTTAAGATCCATGGCTACACCTTC. Protein: CASSQATGNVKIHGYTF. The chain recombines TRBV27 with TRBJ1-2, with 7 nucleotides matching TRBD1. V was pared by 5 bases and J by 6 bases, with 18 bases of the junction left unmatched. CDR3 size: 17 residues. CDR1 is MNHEY, CDR2 SMNVEV, per germline (reference sequence).